The entry below gives a single T cell receptor (beta chain) sequence along with its context. The source of the sample is a study of patients and donors after allogeneic stem cell transplantation. One entry per CDR3 protein, called by TCRdb with MiXCR from the RT-PCR reads. Of over 400,000 distinct CDR3 sequences listed, 16% are singletons. Sequenced: blood, either unsorted or a sorted T cell fraction (not recorded which). The receptor comes from a human donor who was either an allogeneic HSCT recipient or a stem cell or donor lymphocyte infusion donor (not recorded which). It is not recorded whose cells these are; they may come from a transplant donor.

CDR3 in amino acids: CASRPGQSLTDTQYF. The CDR3 DNA is TGCGCCAGCAGACCCGGACAGAGCCTTACAGATACGCAGTATTTT. This rearrangement joins TRBV5-1 to TRBJ2-3; a weak D match, TRBD1 (6 bases). Between the trimmed V and J ends, which lost 5 bases and 3 bases, there was a span of 16 bases. Germline lookup yields CDR1 SGHRS and CDR2 YFSETQ. The CDR3 spans 15 residues.